This T cell receptor beta chain comes out of a study of blood T cell repertoires in COVID-19. Background on the study: Italy, Spain and the United States were the sources of the convalescent and acute COVID-19 samples. T cells, B-cell-depleted T cells, or PBMCs supplied cDNA or gDNA.

The CDR3 sequence is 19 residues long. The germline V gene has CDR1 WSHSY and CDR2 SAAADI. The V and J ends lost 6 bases and 4 bases, in that order; junction bases with no gene match: 19. In the original analysis: Amplified reference gene primers provided the basis for estimating nucleated cell counts. Using immunoSEQ multiplex PCR, the repertoire was profiled, and TCRdb retains in-frame clones only, with some absent. That table is the source of V, J and clone size, and D and trimming were worked out from the DNA. This table has 110,000 to 150,000 clones, 75% to 90% appearing once. The receptor was isolated from a woman aged 45-65 years with acute or convalescent COVID-19. The V gene is TRBV10-2, the J gene TRBJ2-7, with 12 bases that match TRBD2. The sample was peripheral blood. DNA for the CDR3: TGCGCCAGCAGGACGGTGACTAGCGGGAGTAGGACCGGCTTTTACGAGCAGTACTTC. This sequence encodes CASRTVTSGSRTGFYEQYF.